This T cell receptor beta chain was profiled in a study of Ad26.COV2.S vaccination and SARS-CoV-2 variants. Across the study: Among those in the COV1001 Ad26.COV2.S trial arm was the donor. Doses of Ad26.COV2.S were injected into muscle once or twice, 56 days apart.

Profiled with immunoSEQ multiplex PCR; TCRdb holds only in-frame clones, not every one. The repertoire holds around 500,000 clones, with roughly 87% as singletons. Treatment denoted: over 15 received Ad26.COV2.S at low or high dose, single or two shots; a few received placebo; per-sample allocation not given. Material that was analyzed had been drawn on day 63 after the first vaccine or placebo injection. Germline V gives CDR1 MNHEY, CDR2 SVGAGI. V shed 1 base and J shed 4 bases, with 11 bases lying between them. The CDR3 runs to 15 residues. V and J are TRBV6-5 and TRBJ2-1, with a weak D call TRBD2 (6 bases). Sequenced here: peripheral blood, sampled in a trial of Ad26.COV2.S vaccine versus placebo. The receptor's source is a person between 18 and 60 years old who received the Ad26.COV2.S COVID-19 vaccine or a placebo. As DNA, the CDR3 is TGTGCCAGCAGTTACTGGTCGAGCGGGTACAATGAGCAGTTCTTC. Protein product: CASSYWSSGYNEQFF.